The sequence of this T cell receptor beta chain was determined in a study of spatial heterogeneity in lung cancer. The wider study: Combinations of a unique TCR and a UMI were tallied in raw reads, and on average each appeared more than ten times. Study-wide results and limits: Ubiquitous and regional nonsynonymous mutation counts were tracked by ubiquitous and regional expanded TCR counts, respectively. Tumoral mutation counts were tracked by counts of expanded intratumoral alpha and beta TCRs.

TCRdb fed the 5' RACE reads into MiXCR, producing one record per CDR3 protein. The table has fewer than 4,500 distinct CDR3 sequences, about a tenth seen once. Germline CDR1 and CDR2: LGHDT and YNNKEL (reference sequence). V lost 5 bases, J lost 7 bases, and 13 bases stayed unmatched. The CDR3 is made up of 15 amino acids. The table lists this clonotype with a few counts. Its antigen is unidentified. Time point noted: sample taken at primary tumor resection. Samples were donated by 72 untreated early-stage non-small cell lung cancer patients. Unsorted whole RNA samples from tumor, nontumor lung or frozen PBMC were sequenced.

The specimen comprised lung tumor tissue, sampled at surgery. The chain carries TRBV3-1 and TRBJ2-7, with 8 nucleotides matching TRBD1. This receptor was identified in a male donor with early-stage non-small cell lung cancer. The CDR3 nucleotides read TGTGCCAGCAGCTTCCGGGACAGGCCTGCTGGGGAGCAGTACTTC. Its translation: CASSFRDRPAGEQYF.